A selection of T cell receptor beta chains follows, all from one sample in a study of blood T cell repertoires in COVID-19. Measured with immunoSEQ multiplex PCR; TCRdb has only the in-frame clones, and not every one. The sample has about 61,000 clones, roughly 84% seen once. The sequenced sample consisted of peripheral blood. These TCRs come from an elderly man in a cohort sampled during active COVID-19. Both conserved end residues are part of each CDR3. D genes are given only for firm matches.

J gene,D gene,V gene,CDR3 length,CDR3 protein
TRBJ1-2,NA,TRBV29-1,13,CSVEMAANYGYTF
TRBJ2-7,NA,TRBV5-4,14,CASSSGRGNYEQYF
TRBJ2-2,NA,TRBV5-6,16,CASSFLEGRGTGELFF
TRBJ1-1,NA,TRBV3-1/TRBV3-2,12,CASSQDLAEAFF
TRBJ1-1,NA,TRBV6-5,12,CASSSPREGAFF
TRBJ2-7,NA,TRBV10-3,15,CAISVGGALGDEQYF
TRBJ2-3,TRBD1,TRBV27,15,CASSATGVNTDTQYF
TRBJ2-1,TRBD1,TRBV11-2,13,CASSPQGASEQFF
TRBJ1-1,TRBD1,TRBV5-4,15,CASSPTGGGDTEAFF
TRBJ1-1,NA,TRBV3-1/TRBV3-2,13,CASSQEGGTEAFF
TRBJ1-2,NA,TRBV4-1,14,CASSQDAGSYGYTF
TRBJ2-5,NA,TRBV4-1,14,CASSQDGVKETQYF
TRBJ1-5,NA,TRBV30,13,CAWSGGLNQPQHF
TRBJ1-6,NA,TRBV9,14,CASSVGGANSPLHF
TRBJ1-6,TRBD1,TRBV7-8,16,CASSPDYRQGKSPLHF
TRBJ2-5,TRBD2,TRBV28,15,CASSILAGGQETQYF
TRBJ1-2,NA,TRBV20-1,11,CSARALNGYTF
TRBJ2-3,TRBD2,TRBV4-1,16,CASSQGPAGGPDTQYF
TRBJ1-1,NA,TRBV10-3,14,CAISESGGGLFAFF
TRBJ1-2,NA,TRBV4-2,15,CASSQLLAGNYGYTF
TRBJ1-2,TRBD1,TRBV18,15,CASSPGQGVNYGYTF
TRBJ2-1,TRBD2,TRBV5-4,15,CASSWGLAGEYEQFF
TRBJ2-7,NA,TRBV6-2/TRBV6-3,15,CASSRGTVGGYEQYF
TRBJ1-1,NA,TRBV7-3,13,CASSPGSQAEAFF
TRBJ2-2,NA,TRBV7-2,15,CASSLPSVGTGELFF
TRBJ1-4,TRBD1,TRBV11-2,14,CASSQGQNNEKLFF
TRBJ2-3,TRBD1,TRBV30,14,CAWSSGQGPDTQYF
TRBJ1-1,NA,TRBV19,13,CASSTPQGTEAFF
TRBJ2-3,TRBD2,TRBV10-3,15,CAISENGGASDTQYF
TRBJ2-3,TRBD1,TRBV27,15,CASSLWQGASDTQYF
TRBJ2-3,NA,TRBV6-2/TRBV6-3,12,CASSAQTDTQYF
TRBJ2-3,NA,TRBV7-9,14,CASTRGESTDTQYF
TRBJ2-3,TRBD2,TRBV2,16,CASSGASGGARDTQYF
TRBJ2-1,TRBD2,TRBV7-8,15,CASSLGTSGSGEQFF
TRBJ2-2,NA,TRBV4-3,14,CASSQGVGTGELFF
TRBJ2-3,NA,TRBV29-1,15,CSGREIGKEGDTQYF